These 18 T cell receptor beta chains originate from one sample sequenced in a study of CD8+CD57+ T cells in acquired aplastic anemia. The authors sequenced patients whose flow cytometry had shown CD8+CD57+ cell expansion. The use of genomic DNA as template underpinned the TCR beta VDJ and CDR3 profiling. TCRdb re-called the reads with MiXCR, one entry per CDR3 protein. The data contain 210,000 or so distinct CDR3 sequences, about half of them singletons. Input material: sorted CD4+, CD8+, or CD8+CD57+ T cells (not recorded which) from PBMCs. All receptors derive from a human donor with aplastic anemia.

The chain carries TRBV2 and TRBJ1-1; perhaps TRBD1 as D (5 bases). Germline V gene data show CDR1 as SNHLY and CDR2 as FYNNEI. The ends were cut back, 4 bases at V and 2 bases at J, with 20 bases in the middle. CDR3 size: 17 residues. The CDR3 region has the DNA TGTGCCAGCAGTGGGGGCAGTGCCTTAATATACAACACTGAAGCTTTCTTT. It encodes CASSGGSALIYNTEAFF.

The CDR3 reads CATSRDKRDRGPGSNQPQHF. DNA for the CDR3: TGTGCCACCAGCAGAGATAAGAGGGACAGGGGTCCTGGGAGCAATCAGCCCCAGCATTTT. The genes are TRBV15 and TRBJ1-5; 10 bases are a match to TRBD1. The ends lost 0 bases at V and 1 base at J; junction bases unmatched: 12. The CDR3 covers 20 residues. The germline V gene has CDR1 LNHNV and CDR2 YYDKDF (reference sequence).

The chain couples TRBV19 to TRBJ2-7; 9 nucleotides agree with TRBD1. The CDR3 has 13 residues. Germline V lookup: CDR1 LNHDA, CDR2 SQIVND (reference sequence). J gave up 7 bases and V 5 bases, and 6 bases lay outside the gene matches. The CDR3 region has the DNA TGTGCCAGTAGTTCCGGACAGGGGTTGGAGCAGTACTTC. It yields the protein CASSSGQGLEQYF.

This clonotype has a handful of counts. A much larger clone lies one base from this, so it may be a read error. The chain links TRBV5-1 to TRBJ2-3; D is possibly TRBD1 (5 bases). The CDR3 has 15 residues. The V gene's germline CDR1 is SGHRS and CDR2 YFSETQ. V was clipped by 1 base and J by 4 bases, with 13 bases between them. This CDR3 reads CASSLPQASADTQYF. The DNA of the CDR3 is TGCGCCAGCAGCTTGCCACAGGCGAGCGCAGATACGCAGTATTTT.

This rearrangement joins TRBV19 to TRBJ1-3, with 8 bases lining up with TRBD1. CDR1 is LNHDA, CDR2 SQIVND, per germline (reference sequence). With V trimmed by 5 bases and J by 0 bases, 6 bases remained unmatched. CDR3 length equals 16 residues. The CDR3 bases are TGTGCCAGTAGTTCCCGACAGGGGCACTCTGGAAACACCATATATTTT. It translates to CASSSRQGHSGNTIYF.

The chain combines TRBV2 with TRBJ1-1, with D maybe TRBD1 (5 bases). The V end was cut by 7 bases, the J end by 1 base, with 10 bases between. The germline CDR1 and CDR2 sequences are SNHLY and FYNNEI. This CDR3 has 13 residues. The CDR3 DNA sequence: TGTGCCAGCACGGAGGGGAGGAACACTGAAGCTTTCTTT. It is translated as CASTEGRNTEAFF.

As regards this clonotype: A much bigger clone sits one base away, suggesting this may be a read error. The chain carries TRBV9 and TRBJ2-7; 7 nucleotides match TRBD2. This CDR3 has 14 amino acids. CDR1 SGDLS and CDR2 YYNGEE come from the germline V gene. DNA of the CDR3: TGTGCCAGCAGCCAAGGGAGGGGAGGTTACGAGCAGCACTTC. Translation: CASSQGRGGYEQHF.

The chain combines TRBV18 with TRBJ1-1, with 8 nucleotides matching TRBD1. This CDR3 has 16 amino acids. Losses at the gene ends were 3 bases for V and 10 bases for J; bases not matched to a gene: 16. Looked up from germline, CDR1 is KGHSH and CDR2 is LQKENI. The CDR3 sequence is CASSPRTGTRTSGAFF. The DNA for the CDR3 is TGTGCCAGCTCACCTCGGACAGGGACACGAACAAGTGGAGCTTTCTTT.

This chain links TRBV7-6 with TRBJ1-4; D remains ambiguous. Germline CDR1 and CDR2: SGHVS and FNYEAQ. V lost 0 bases and J lost 5, with 13 bases in between. CDR3 length equals 16 residues. The CDR3 region is CASSLAPGRRNEKLFF. The CDR3 DNA follows: TGTGCCAGCAGCTTAGCCCCGGGGAGACGGAATGAAAAACTGTTTTTT.

This clonotype came up many times. V and J are TRBV7-9 and TRBJ1-3, with TRBD1 matching 7 bases. Germline-derived CDR1 and CDR2 are SEHNR and FQNEAQ (reference sequence). This CDR3 has 18 residues. V lost 1 base, J lost 1 base, and 10 bases stayed unmatched. CDR3 nucleotides: TGTGCCAGCAGCTTAGTACTTCGACAGGGAGGTTCTGGAAACACCATATATTTT. This codes for CASSLVLRQGGSGNTIYF.

The genes are TRBV2 and TRBJ2-2, with D perhaps matching TRBD2 (7 bases). V lost 2 bases to trimming and J lost 7 bases, with 11 bases between them. Germline V lookup: CDR1 SNHLY, CDR2 FYNNEI. The CDR3 has 14 amino acids. The CDR3 DNA follows: TGTGCCAGCAGTGAATTCGGGGGGCTCGGGGAGCTGTTTTTT. It translates to CASSEFGGLGELFF.

Many counts were recorded for this clonotype. The rearrangement joins TRBV9 to TRBJ2-2; weak D call: TRBD2 (6 bases). Germline V gives CDR1 SGDLS, CDR2 YYNGEE. The V end lost 3 bases, the J end lost 5 bases, and 11 bases lay between the germline ends. The CDR3 is 14 residues long. CDR3 nucleotides: TGTGCCAGCAGCGCCCTCGGGGGAACCGGGGAGCTGTTTTTT. Translated: CASSALGGTGELFF. Full variable domain (remainder filled in from reference TRBV9 and TRBJ2-2): DSGVTQTPKHLITATGQRVTLRCSPRSGDLSVYWYQQSLDQGLQFLIQYYNGEERAKGNILERFSAQQFPDLHSELNLSSLELGDSALYFCASSALGGTGELFFGEGSRLTVL.

This clonotype came up once. A much bigger clone sits one base away, suggesting this may be a read error. The V gene is TRBV5-1, the J gene TRBJ2-1; 10 bases align to TRBD1. The assigned J gene may be wrong: the sequence end matches TRBJ2-7 better. Germline V lookup: CDR1 SGHRS, CDR2 YFSETQ. The CDR3 is made up of 15 amino acids. Written as DNA, the CDR3 is TGCGCCAGCAGCCTCGGGACAGGGGTCCACAATGAGCAGTACTTC. Translated, it gives CASSLGTGVHNEQYF.

The sample holds many counts of this clonotype. This rearrangement joins TRBV29-1 to TRBJ1-1; perhaps TRBD1 as D (6 bases). Per germline, CDR1 SQVTM and CDR2 ANQGSEA. Trimming stripped 6 bases from V and 1 base from J, with 21 bases between. The CDR3 consists of 16 residues. The CDR3 sequence: CSVKSFGTLQNTEAFF. The CDR3 bases are TGCAGCGTCAAATCTTTCGGGACACTACAGAACACTGAAGCTTTCTTT.

This clonotype was seen many times. The V call is TRBV2, the J call TRBJ2-7, with unresolved D. The CDR3 consists of 12 residues. V was cut by 5 bases and J by 0 bases, with 5 bases left in between. The germline CDR1 and CDR2 sequences are SNHLY and FYNNEI. Written as DNA, the CDR3 is TGTGCCAGCAGTTTTAGCTCCTACGAGCAGTACTTC. This encodes CASSFSSYEQYF.

This clonotype was found many times. It is likely a read error, because the conserved phenylalanine at the end of the CDR3 is missing. The DNA is left out, because the CDR3 cannot be placed on it with certainty; the CDR3 is given as TCRdb lists it. The rearrangement links TRBV11-2 to TRBJ2-7; the table calls TRBD2, which could not be checked here. In germline, CDR1 is SGHAT, CDR2 FQNNGV. The CDR3 has 12 residues if both end residues are counted. The CDR3 is CASSQEGVAVQL.

In this sample, this clonotype turned up many times. The chain employs TRBV11-2 and TRBJ2-7; D ambiguous. Germline assignment: CDR1 SGHAT and CDR2 FQNNGV. The germline V and J ends were trimmed by 0 bases and 2 bases, with 11 bases remaining between them. The CDR3 spans 15 residues. The chain's CDR3 is CASSLDARPPYEQYF. In nucleotides, the CDR3 is TGTGCCAGCAGCTTAGACGCCAGACCACCCTACGAGCAGTACTTC.

This clonotype was found many times. V and J are TRBV15 and TRBJ2-7, with 7 positions matching TRBD1. CDR1 LNHNV and CDR2 YYDKDF come from the germline V gene (reference sequence). V dropped 3 bases and J dropped 6; count of bases not matched to a gene: 8. The CDR3 spans 14 residues. CDR3 sequence (DNA): TGTGCCACCAGCAGGACAGGGTGGGGGTCCGAGCAGTACTTC. It translates to CATSRTGWGSEQYF.